One sample yielded the 11 T cell receptor beta chains listed below, sequenced in a study of PD-1 blockade in classical Hodgkin lymphoma (dated by TCRdb to the early 2020s). The sample's time point label, in plain terms: newly diagnosed, previously untreated cHL patient sample. Library prep was done by the immunoSEQ multiplex PCR assay. TCRdb holds this immuneACCESS table with in-frame rearrangements only. Some clones are missing; in checked studies, unresolved V genes explain under half, and the rest has no known cause. This sample holds some 31,000 clones; 90% to 95% were observed only once. The ten largest clonotypes hold 2% to 2.5% of the sample. The sequenced material came from peripheral blood mononuclear cells (PBMCs). The receptor set was obtained from a human donor with classical Hodgkin lymphoma.

This chain uses TRBV4-1 with TRBJ2-5, with D maybe TRBD2 (5 bases). CDR3 length: 15 amino acids. Germline V gives CDR1 MGHRA, CDR2 YSYEKL. V was trimmed by 6 bases and J by 2 bases, leaving 16 bases between them. CDR3 bases: TGCGCCAGCAGTCGGCGGGTTTTGGAGCAAGAGACCCAGTACTTC. Translated, it gives CASSRRVLEQETQYF.

The V call is TRBV4-2, the J call TRBJ2-2, with 9 bases fitting TRBD1. Unmatched junction bases numbered 9, after V lost 3 bases and J lost 7 bases. The germline CDR1 and CDR2 sequences are LGHNA and YNFKEQ. CDR3 length: 16 residues. This CDR3 is CASSHWDRALGGELFF. The DNA for the CDR3 is TGTGCCAGCAGCCATTGGGACAGGGCGTTGGGCGGGGAGCTGTTTTTT.

The chain is built from TRBV19 and TRBJ1-1; D uncertain. The V end was cut by 4 bases, the J end by 1 base, with 7 bases between. CDR3 length equals 13 residues. Per the germline V gene, CDR1 is LNHDA and CDR2 is SQIVND (reference sequence). The CDR3 nucleotides are TGTGCCAGTAGTACCGATTGGAACACTGAAGCTTTCTTT. Translated, it gives CASSTDWNTEAFF.

The CDR3 reads CASSLEPLDTEAFF. CDR3 nucleotide sequence: TGTGCCAGCAGCTTGGAGCCTCTGGACACTGAAGCTTTCTTT. This chain links TRBV5-6 with TRBJ1-1, with unresolved D. Trimming took off 0 bases at V and 3 bases at J, with 9 bases between the two ends. Germline assignment: CDR1 SGHDT and CDR2 YYEEEE. The CDR3 spans 14 residues. The full variable domain, with the rest looked up from reference TRBV5-6 and TRBJ1-1, is DAGVTQSPTHLIKTRGQQVTLRCSPKSGHDTVSWYQQALGQGPQFIFQYYEEEERQRGNFPDRFSGHQFPNYSSELNVNALLLGDSALYLCASSLEPLDTEAFFGQGTRLTVV.

In its sample, this clone was seen once. The V and J genes are TRBV9 and TRBJ2-5, with D unclear. Trimming cost V 3 bases and J 5 bases, with 17 bases left between them. This CDR3 spans 15 amino acids. Germline CDR1 SGDLS, CDR2 YYNGEE. This CDR3 is CASSATPTKKETQYF. DNA of the CDR3: TGTGCCAGCAGCGCGACCCCGACAAAAAAGGAGACCCAGTACTTC.

The chain links TRBV5-8 to TRBJ1-5; D not certain. The CDR3 covers 15 residues. Germline V gene data show CDR1 as SGHTS and CDR2 as YDEGEE. Deletions cut 9 bases from V and 0 bases from J, with 16 bases between. The CDR3 loop is CAITPLPSSNQPQHF. CDR3 in DNA: TGTGCCATCACACCCTTGCCGAGTAGCAATCAGCCCCAGCATTTT. The whole variable domain, remainder taken from reference TRBV5-8 and TRBJ1-5, is EAGVTQSPTHLIKTRGQQATLRCSPISGHTSVYWYQQALGLGLQFLLWYDEGEERNRGNFPPRFSGRQFPNYSSELNVNALELEDSALYLCAITPLPSSNQPQHFGDGTRLSIL.

As for this clone: The junction shows a germline mismatch at one end, possibly a read error. The chain is built from TRBV7-7 and TRBJ1-1; perhaps TRBD1 as D (5 bases). The CDR3 spans 14 residues. Germline CDR1 SSHAT, CDR2 FNYEAQ (reference sequence). CDR3 sequence reads: CASSLTVGDPAVFF. The CDR3 nucleotides are TGTGCTAGCAGCTTGACGGTCGGGGACCCAGCTGTTTTCTTT.

The gene calls are TRBV4-1 and TRBJ2-3; 7 bases map to TRBD1. Losses at the gene ends were 0 bases for V and 4 bases for J; bases not matched to a gene: 7. Germline CDR1 is MGHRA and CDR2 is YSYEKL. The CDR3 sequence is 16 residues long. In DNA, the CDR3 is TGCGCCAGCAGCCAAGATTTGACAGGGTGGGCAGATACGCAGTATTTT. Translating it yields CASSQDLTGWADTQYF.

This rearrangement joins TRBV27 to TRBJ1-2; D gene unclear. Germline V gives CDR1 MNHEY, CDR2 SMNVEV (reference sequence). The ends were cut back, 3 bases at V and 0 bases at J, with 14 bases in the middle. CDR3 size: 16 residues. The CDR3 is CASSFHIQATNYGYTF. CDR3 coding DNA: TGTGCCAGCAGTTTCCATATCCAGGCCACTAACTATGGCTACACCTTC.

The chain has TRBV6-1 and TRBJ1-5; D is unresolved. This CDR3 has 13 amino acids. Trimming stripped 3 bases from V and 2 bases from J, with 5 bases between. Germline CDR1 MNHNS, CDR2 SASEGT. CDR3 loop: CASSDRRNQPQHF. CDR3 DNA: TGTGCCAGCAGTGACAGGCGCAATCAGCCCCAGCATTTT.

The V call is TRBV19, the J call TRBJ2-1; TRBD2 aligns across 10 bases. The CDR3 is 15 residues long. Trimming took 5 bases from V and 4 from J; bases not matched to a gene: 5. The germline gives CDR1 LNHDA, CDR2 SQIVND (reference sequence). CDR3 amino acids: CASSPLAGVYNEQFF. CDR3 nucleotide sequence: TGTGCCAGTAGTCCCCTAGCGGGGGTTTACAATGAGCAGTTCTTC. Full variable domain (outside the CDR3, taken from reference TRBV19 and TRBJ2-1): DGGITQSPKYLFRKEGQNVTLSCEQNLNHDAMYWYRQDPGQGLRLIYYSQIVNDFQKGDIAEGYSVSREKKESFPLTVTSAQKNPTAFYLCASSPLAGVYNEQFFGPGTRLTVL.